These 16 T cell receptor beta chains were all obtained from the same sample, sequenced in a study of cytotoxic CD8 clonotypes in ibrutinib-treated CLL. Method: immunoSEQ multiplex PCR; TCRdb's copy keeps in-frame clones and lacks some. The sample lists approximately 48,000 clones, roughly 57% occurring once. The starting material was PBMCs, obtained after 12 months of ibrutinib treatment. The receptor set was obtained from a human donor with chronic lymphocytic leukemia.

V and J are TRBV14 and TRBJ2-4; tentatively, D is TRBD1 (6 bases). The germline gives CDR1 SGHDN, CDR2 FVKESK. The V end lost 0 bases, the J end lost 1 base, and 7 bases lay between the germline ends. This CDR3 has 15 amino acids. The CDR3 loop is CASSQEQGAKNIQYF. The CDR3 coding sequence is TGTGCCAGCAGCCAAGAGCAGGGGGCCAAAAACATTCAGTACTTC.

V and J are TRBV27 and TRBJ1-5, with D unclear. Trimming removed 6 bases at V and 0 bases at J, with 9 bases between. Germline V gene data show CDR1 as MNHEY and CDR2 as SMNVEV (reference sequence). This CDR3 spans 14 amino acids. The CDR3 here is CASRPTYSNQPQHF. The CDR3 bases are TGTGCCAGCAGGCCCACATATAGCAATCAGCCCCAGCATTTT.

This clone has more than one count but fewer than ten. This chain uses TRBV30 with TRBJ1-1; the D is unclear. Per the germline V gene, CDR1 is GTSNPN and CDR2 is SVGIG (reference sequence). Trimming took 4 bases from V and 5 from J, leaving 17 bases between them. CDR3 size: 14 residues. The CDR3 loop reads CAWIYTWVFTEAFF. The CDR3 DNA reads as TGTGCCTGGATCTACACGTGGGTCTTTACTGAAGCTTTCTTT.

The CDR3 DNA follows: TGTGCCACCGTTGGAGGAGGGCGGGGAAGCACAGATACGCAGTATTTT. As protein: CATVGGGRGSTDTQYF. This chain links TRBV5-4 with TRBJ2-3; D is possibly TRBD2 (6 bases). The CDR3 consists of 16 residues. CDR1 and CDR2 (germline): SGHNT, YYREEE (reference sequence). Trimming removed 9 bases at V and 0 bases at J, with 20 bases between.

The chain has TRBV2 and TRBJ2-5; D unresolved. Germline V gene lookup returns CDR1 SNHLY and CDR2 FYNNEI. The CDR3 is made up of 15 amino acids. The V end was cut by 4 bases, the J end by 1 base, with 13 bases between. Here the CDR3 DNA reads TGTGCCAGCAGTGCTGCAGGCAGATTCCAAGAGACCCAGTACTTC. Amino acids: CASSAAGRFQETQYF.

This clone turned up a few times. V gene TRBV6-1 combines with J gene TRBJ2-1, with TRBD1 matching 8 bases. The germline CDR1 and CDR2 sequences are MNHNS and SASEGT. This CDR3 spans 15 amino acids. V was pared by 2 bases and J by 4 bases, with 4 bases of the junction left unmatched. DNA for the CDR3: TGTGCCAGCAGTGAACAGGGGGCTCCTTACAATGAGCAGTTCTTC. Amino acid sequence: CASSEQGAPYNEQFF.

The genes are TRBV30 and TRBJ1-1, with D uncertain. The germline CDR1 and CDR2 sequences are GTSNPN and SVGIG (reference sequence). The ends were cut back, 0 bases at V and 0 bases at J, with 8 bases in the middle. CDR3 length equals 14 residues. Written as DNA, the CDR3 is TGTGCCTGGAGTGTACCGATGCTGAACACTGAAGCTTTCTTT. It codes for CAWSVPMLNTEAFF. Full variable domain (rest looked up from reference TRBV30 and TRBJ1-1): SQTIHQWPATLVQPVGSPLSLECTVEGTSNPNLYWYRQAAGRGLQLLFYSVGIGQISSEVPQNLSASRPQDRQFILSSKKLLLSDSGFYLCAWSVPMLNTEAFFGQGTRLTVV.

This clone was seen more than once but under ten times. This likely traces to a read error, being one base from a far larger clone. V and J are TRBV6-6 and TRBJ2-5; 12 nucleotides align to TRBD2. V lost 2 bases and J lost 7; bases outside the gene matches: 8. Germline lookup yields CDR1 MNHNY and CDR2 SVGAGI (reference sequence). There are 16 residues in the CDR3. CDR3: CASSYGASGGVPTQYF. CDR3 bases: TGTGCCAGCAGTTACGGGGCTAGCGGGGGGGTCCCGACCCAGTACTTC.

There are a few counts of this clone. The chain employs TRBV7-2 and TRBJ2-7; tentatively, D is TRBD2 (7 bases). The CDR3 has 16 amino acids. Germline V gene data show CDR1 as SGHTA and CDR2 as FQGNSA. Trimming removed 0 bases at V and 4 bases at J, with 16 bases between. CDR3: CASSLAGGGRQYEQYF. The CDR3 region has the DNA TGTGCCAGCAGCTTAGCGGGAGGGGGACGCCAATACGAGCAGTACTTC.

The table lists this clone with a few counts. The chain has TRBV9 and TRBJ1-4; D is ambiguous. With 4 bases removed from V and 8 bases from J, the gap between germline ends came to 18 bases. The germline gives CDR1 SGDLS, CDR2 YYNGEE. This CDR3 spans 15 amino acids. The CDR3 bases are TGTGCCAGCAGCACTTCGACCTCAGTCGGGGAAAAACTGTTTTTT. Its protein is CASSTSTSVGEKLFF.

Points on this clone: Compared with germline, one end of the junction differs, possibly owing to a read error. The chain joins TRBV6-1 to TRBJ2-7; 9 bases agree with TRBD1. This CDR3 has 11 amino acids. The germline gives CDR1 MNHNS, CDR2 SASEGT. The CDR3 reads CASSGTGKVNF. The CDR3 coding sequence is TGTGCCAGCAGCGGGACAGGGAAAGTCAACTTC.

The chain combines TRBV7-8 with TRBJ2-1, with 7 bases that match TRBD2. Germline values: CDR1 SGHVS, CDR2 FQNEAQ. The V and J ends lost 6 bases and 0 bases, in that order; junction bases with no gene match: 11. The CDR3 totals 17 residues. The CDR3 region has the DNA TGTGCCAGCAGTCAAACGCTAGCGGTCAGCTCCTACAATGAGCAGTTCTTC. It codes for CASSQTLAVSSYNEQFF.

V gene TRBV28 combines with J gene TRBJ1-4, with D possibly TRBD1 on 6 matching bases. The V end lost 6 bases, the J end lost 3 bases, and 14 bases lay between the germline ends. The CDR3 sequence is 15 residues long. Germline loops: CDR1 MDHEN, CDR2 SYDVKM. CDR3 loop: CASRPPGEANEKLFF. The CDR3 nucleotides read TGTGCCAGCAGACCACCAGGGGAGGCTAATGAAAAACTGTTTTTT.

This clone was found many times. The CDR3 reads CASSIYNEQFF. The CDR3, as DNA: TGTGCCAGTAGTATTTACAATGAGCAGTTCTTC. The gene calls are TRBV19 and TRBJ2-1, with no clear D. Trimming took off 3 bases at V and 4 bases at J, with 1 base between the two ends. Germline V gene sequence: CDR1 LNHDA, CDR2 SQIVND (reference sequence). The length of the CDR3 is 11 residues.

The CDR3 loop is CASRPQGGGYGYTF. CDR3 coding DNA: TGTGCCAGCAGACCACAGGGAGGAGGCTATGGCTACACCTTC. This sequence joins TRBV27 and TRBJ1-2; D is possibly TRBD1 (6 bases). Germline lookup yields CDR1 MNHEY and CDR2 SMNVEV (reference sequence). The V and J ends lost 6 bases and 4 bases respectively, with 15 bases between them. This CDR3 is built from 14 residues.

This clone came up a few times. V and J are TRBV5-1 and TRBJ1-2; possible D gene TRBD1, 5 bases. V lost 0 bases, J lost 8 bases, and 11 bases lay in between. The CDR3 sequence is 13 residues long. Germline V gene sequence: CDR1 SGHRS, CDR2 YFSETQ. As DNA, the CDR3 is TGCGCCAGCAGCTTGGACCAGGGTAGGGGCTACACCTTC. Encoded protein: CASSLDQGRGYTF. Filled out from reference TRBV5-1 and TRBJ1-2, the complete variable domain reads KAGVTQTPRYLIKTRGQQVTLSCSPISGHRSVSWYQQTPGQGLQFLFEYFSETQRNKGNFPGRFSGRQFSNSRSEMNVSTLELGDSALYLCASSLDQGRGYTFGSGTRLTVV.